The T cell receptor beta chain under discussion was sequenced for a study of Graves' ophthalmopathy and Graves' hyperthyroidism. Study as a whole: Researchers obtained peripheral blood at initial diagnosis, before any treatment had begun. General study points: A model of 13 signatures distinguished ophthalmopathy from stable hyperthyroidism at under 90% sensitivity and 81.08% specificity.

CDR3 length equals 14 residues. Germline V gene data show CDR1 as KGHDR and CDR2 as SFDVKD. As the template, RNA transcripts were used to amplify TCR beta CDR3 regions. First-round RT-PCR with HTBI primers preceded a second-round multiplex PCR. TCRdb analysed the multiplex PCR reads with MiXCR anew, one entry per CDR3 protein. The sample carries approximately 380,000 distinct CDR3 sequences, roughly 21% recorded once. This clonotype was detected many times. Antigen unknown. At one boundary the junction diverges from the germline segment, which might be a read error. The sequenced material came from peripheral blood. The gene calls are TRBV24-1 and TRBJ2-3, with D perhaps given as TRBD1 or TRBD2 (5 bases each). The TCR originated in a woman aged 18 to 35 with stable Graves' hyperthyroidism. CDR3 DNA sequence: TGTACCACCTCTGGGGGATTCAGGACAGATACGCAGTATTTT. This codes for CTTSGGFRTDTQYF.